Sequencing of this TCR beta chain was carried out in a study of T-cell memory formation after mild COVID-19. Study information: For the most part, TCR clusters were specific to one donor.

Concerning this clonotype itself: Its antigen is not known.

Germline loops: CDR1 MNHNS, CDR2 SASEGT. CDR3 length: 14 residues. J lost 3 bases, V lost 9 bases, and 6 bases had no gene match. TCRdb redid the calling of the 5' RACE reads with MiXCR, one entry per CDR3 protein. The data hold more than 300,000 distinct CDR3 sequences, with approximately 14% observed a single time. Notes on the study in general: CD4+ contracting clones lay mainly in CM and EM, CD8+ ones in EMRA. Memory from before infection featured some responding clones, which suggests cross-reactive memory joined.

V is TRBV6-1 and J is TRBJ2-2, with 8 bases that match TRBD2. The TCR originated in a man between 18 and 29 years old who had mild COVID-19 (a few samples of this study predate the infection). Cell type and time point are not known. The specimen sequenced was PBMCs or a T cell subset sorted from them (not recorded which). The CDR3 sequence: CASSGGPDTGELFF. DNA of the CDR3: TGTGCCAGTTCGGGGGGGCCAGACACCGGGGAGCTGTTTTTT.